This record concerns one T cell receptor beta chain sequence. This entry is derived from a study of blood T cell repertoires in COVID-19. Study background: Donors in the United States, Italy and Spain gave samples during acute or convalescent COVID-19. Sample material is recorded as cDNA or gDNA derived from T cells, B-cell-depleted T cells, or PBMCs.

V was trimmed by 6 bases and J by 2 bases, leaving 11 bases between them. Germline loops: CDR1 SNHLY, CDR2 FYNNEI. The CDR3 loop spans 14 amino acids. Study processing details: Amplified reference gene primers provided the basis for estimating nucleated cell counts. Measured with immunoSEQ multiplex PCR; TCRdb has only the in-frame clones, and not every one. V, J and clone size are those of that table, while D and trimming were read from the DNA. The sample has roughly 100,000 clones, around three quarters seen once. The source is a man between 70 and 80 years old with acute or convalescent COVID-19. The chain uses TRBV2 and TRBJ1-5; possible D gene TRBD1, 6 bases. Sequenced sample: peripheral blood. CDR3 DNA sequence: TGTGCCAGCAGGCTTGGACAGCGCAATCAGCCCCAGCATTTT. Its protein product is CASRLGQRNQPQHF. The full variable domain, its missing parts supplied by reference TRBV2 and TRBJ1-5, is EPEVTQTPSHQVTQMGQEVILRCVPISNHLYFYWYRQILGQKVEFLVSFYNNEISEKSEIFDDQFSVERPDGSNFTLKIRSTKLEDSAMYFCASRLGQRNQPQHFGDGTRLSIL.